Given below is one TCR beta chain in context. V was clipped by 4 bases and J by 4 bases; unmatched bases: 7. CDR3 length: 14 amino acids. The germline CDR1 and CDR2 sequences are SNHLY and FYNNEI. The record originates from a study of shared clonotypes between healthy human individuals. Naive CD8 cells, CD45RO-negative and positively selected for CCR7, excluded terminally differentiated effector memory CD45RA+ cells. An approximately 180 ng quantity of DNA, some 30,000 T cell genomes, went into the sorted-subset replicate PCRs. Assay used: immunoSEQ multiplex PCR; TCRdb lists only in-frame clones, some missing. Here the sample spans 1.5 million to 2.5 million clones, about 95% being singletons.

This chain joins TRBV2 and TRBJ2-7; 7 bases fit TRBD1. This TCR was sampled from a man between 18 and 35 years old in good health. The sequencing input was naive CD8+ T cells sorted from blood. The CDR3 here is CASSGGQSTYEQYF. CDR3 in DNA: TGTGCCAGCAGTGGGGGACAGAGTACGTACGAGCAGTACTTC. Full variable domain (remainder filled in from reference TRBV2 and TRBJ2-7): EPEVTQTPSHQVTQMGQEVILRCVPISNHLYFYWYRQILGQKVEFLVSFYNNEISEKSEIFDDQFSVERPDGSNFTLKIRSTKLEDSAMYFCASSGGQSTYEQYFGPGTRLTVT.